This T cell receptor (beta chain) emerged from a study of shared clonotypes between healthy human individuals. Study summary: With ages of 18 to 49, the donors were a couple of women and a few men.

CDR3 length: 13 residues. Germline V gene sequence: CDR1 MNHEY, CDR2 SMNVEV (reference sequence). The V and J ends lost 7 bases and 7 bases respectively, with 13 bases between them. To note about this clone: The antigen is unknown.

Overall study findings and caveats: The four-donor shared clonotypes exceeded non-shared clonotypes in generation probability, with non-shared ones scoring lower. Shared across several donors were roughly 5% of the naive CD4 clonotypes.

Investigators spread the genomic DNA of each subset evenly over several immunoSEQ plates. Sequencing was performed with immunoSEQ multiplex PCR; in TCRdb, only in-frame clones are kept and a portion is missing. The sample lists more than 2,000,000 clones, more than 85% occurring once. Sequencing used naive CD4+ T cells from PBMCs. Subset noted: CD45RA+ positively selected. This sequence was found in a man younger than 30 in good health. Some clones in this sample may be carry-over from other donors' samples. The chain is built from TRBV27 and TRBJ1-4; D gene uncertain. CDR3 sequence (DNA): TGTGCCAGCAAGGAAAGGTTTAGTGAAAAACTGTTTTTT. It is translated as CASKERFSEKLFF.